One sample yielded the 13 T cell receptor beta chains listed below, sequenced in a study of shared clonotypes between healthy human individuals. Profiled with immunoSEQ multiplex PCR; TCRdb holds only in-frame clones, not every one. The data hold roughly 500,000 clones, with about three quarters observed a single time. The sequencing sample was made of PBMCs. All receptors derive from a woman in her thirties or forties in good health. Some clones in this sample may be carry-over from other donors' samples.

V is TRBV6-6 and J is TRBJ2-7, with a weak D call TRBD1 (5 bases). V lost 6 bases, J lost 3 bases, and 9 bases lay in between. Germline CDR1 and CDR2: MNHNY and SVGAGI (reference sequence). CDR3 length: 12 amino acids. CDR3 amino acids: CASSPQGYEQYF. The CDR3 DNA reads TGTGCCAGCAGCCCTCAGGGCTACGAGCAGTACTTC.

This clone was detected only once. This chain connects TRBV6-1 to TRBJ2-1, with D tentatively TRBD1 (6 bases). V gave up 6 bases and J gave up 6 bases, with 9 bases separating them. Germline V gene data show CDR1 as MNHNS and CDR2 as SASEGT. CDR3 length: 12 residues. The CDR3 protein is CASRAGVNEQFF. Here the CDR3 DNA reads TGTGCCAGCAGAGCAGGGGTCAATGAGCAGTTCTTC.

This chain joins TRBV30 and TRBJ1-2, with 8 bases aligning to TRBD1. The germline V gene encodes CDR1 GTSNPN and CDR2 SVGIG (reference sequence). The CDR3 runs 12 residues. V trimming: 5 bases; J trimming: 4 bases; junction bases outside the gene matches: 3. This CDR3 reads CAWGQGFYGYTF. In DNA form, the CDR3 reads TGTGCCTGGGGACAGGGTTTCTATGGCTACACCTTC.

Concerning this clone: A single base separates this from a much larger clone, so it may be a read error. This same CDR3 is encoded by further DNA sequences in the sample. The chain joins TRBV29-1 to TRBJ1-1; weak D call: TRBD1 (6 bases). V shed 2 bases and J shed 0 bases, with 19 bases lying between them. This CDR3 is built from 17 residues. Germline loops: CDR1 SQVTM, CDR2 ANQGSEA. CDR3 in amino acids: CSVEHPTGGLLNTEAFF. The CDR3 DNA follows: TGCAGCGTTGAACACCCGACGGGGGGCCTATTGAACACTGAAGCTTTCTTT. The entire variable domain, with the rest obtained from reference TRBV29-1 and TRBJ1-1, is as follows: SAVISQKPSRDICQRGTSLTIQCQVDSQVTMMFWYRQQPGQSLTLIATANQGSEATYESGFVIDKFPISRPNLTFSTLTVSNMSPEDSSIYLCSVEHPTGGLLNTEAFFGQGTRLTVV.

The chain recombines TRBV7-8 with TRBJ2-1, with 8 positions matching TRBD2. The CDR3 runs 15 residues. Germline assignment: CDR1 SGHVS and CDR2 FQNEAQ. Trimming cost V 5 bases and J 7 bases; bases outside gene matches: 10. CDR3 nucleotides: TGTGCCAGCAGCCGCCGCGGGGGGTTTACGAATGAGCAGTTCTTC. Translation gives CASSRRGGFTNEQFF.

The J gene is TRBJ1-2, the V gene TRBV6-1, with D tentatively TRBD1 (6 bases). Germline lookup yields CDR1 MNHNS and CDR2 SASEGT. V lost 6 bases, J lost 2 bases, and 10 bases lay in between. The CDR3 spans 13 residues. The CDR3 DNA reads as TGTGCCAGCAGCCGGACAGAAAACTATGGCTACACCTTC. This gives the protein CASSRTENYGYTF.

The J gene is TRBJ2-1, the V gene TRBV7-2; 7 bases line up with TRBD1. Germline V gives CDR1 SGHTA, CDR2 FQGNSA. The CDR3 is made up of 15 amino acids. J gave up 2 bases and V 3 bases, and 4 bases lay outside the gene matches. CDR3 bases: TGTGCCAGCAGCTTTTTGGACAGGCCCTACAATGAGCAGTTCTTC. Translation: CASSFLDRPYNEQFF.

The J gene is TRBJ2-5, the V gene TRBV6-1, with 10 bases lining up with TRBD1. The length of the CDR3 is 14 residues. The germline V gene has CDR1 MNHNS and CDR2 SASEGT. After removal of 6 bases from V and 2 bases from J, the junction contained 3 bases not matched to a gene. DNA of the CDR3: TGTGCCAGCAGGGACAGGGGGACACAAGAGACCCAGTACTTC. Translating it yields CASRDRGTQETQYF.

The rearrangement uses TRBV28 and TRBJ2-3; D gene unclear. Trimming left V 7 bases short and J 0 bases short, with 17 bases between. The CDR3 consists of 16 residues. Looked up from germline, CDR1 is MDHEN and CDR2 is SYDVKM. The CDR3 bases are TGTGCCAGCAACCGGAAGCTCCCAAAAAGCACAGATACGCAGTATTTT. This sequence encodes CASNRKLPKSTDTQYF.

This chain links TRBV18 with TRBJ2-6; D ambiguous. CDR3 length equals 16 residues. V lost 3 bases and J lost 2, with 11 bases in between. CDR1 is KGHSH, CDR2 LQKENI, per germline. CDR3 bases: TGTGCCAGCTCACCTTCGCAGATCGCTGGGGCCAACGTCCTGACTTTC. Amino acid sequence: CASSPSQIAGANVLTF.

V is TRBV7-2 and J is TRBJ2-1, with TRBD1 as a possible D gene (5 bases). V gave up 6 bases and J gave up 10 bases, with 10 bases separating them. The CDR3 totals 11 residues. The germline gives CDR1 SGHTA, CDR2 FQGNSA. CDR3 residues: CASSPDTEQFF. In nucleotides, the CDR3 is TGTGCCAGCAGTCCGGACACCGAGCAGTTCTTC.

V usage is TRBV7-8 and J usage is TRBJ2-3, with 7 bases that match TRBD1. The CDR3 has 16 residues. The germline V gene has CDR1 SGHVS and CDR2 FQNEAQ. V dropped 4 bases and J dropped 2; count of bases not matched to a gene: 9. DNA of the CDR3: TGTGCCAGCAGCTATAATTACAGGGGTGACACAGATACGCAGTATTTT. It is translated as CASSYNYRGDTDTQYF.

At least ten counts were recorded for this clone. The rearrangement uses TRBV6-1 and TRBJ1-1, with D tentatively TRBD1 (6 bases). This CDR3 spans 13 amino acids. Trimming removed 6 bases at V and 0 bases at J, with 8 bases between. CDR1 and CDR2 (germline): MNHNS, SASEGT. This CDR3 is CASRQGVNTEAFF. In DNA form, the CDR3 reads TGTGCCAGCAGACAGGGAGTGAACACTGAAGCTTTCTTT.